This TCR beta chain was observed in a study of identical twins. General study points: There is a chance that invariant MAIT and iNKT cells partially muddied zero-insertion analyses.

The germline CDR1 and CDR2 sequences are MNHNS and SASEGT. The CDR3 loop spans 15 amino acids. V lost 5 bases and J 1 base, leaving 13 bases between the germline ends. About this clonotype: The antigen is not known.

One entry per CDR3 protein, called by TCRdb with MiXCR from the 5' RACE reads. In the table there are fewer than 500,000 distinct CDR3 sequences, 24% of which are singletons. The sample was also linked to a second study, of T cells expressing NK-cell markers. From that report: In a few donors, dominant clonotypes made up 28.3-60.1% of CD3+CD56-NKG2C+ cells.

This receptor was taken from a woman aged 18-30 years in good health. The chain joins TRBV6-1 to TRBJ2-3, with D possibly TRBD2 on 7 matching bases. The sequenced sample was CD4+ T cells sorted from blood. Written as DNA, the CDR3 is TGTGCCAGCAGTCTCCGGGGGGCCCGCACAGATACGCAGTATTTT. Protein: CASSLRGARTDTQYF.